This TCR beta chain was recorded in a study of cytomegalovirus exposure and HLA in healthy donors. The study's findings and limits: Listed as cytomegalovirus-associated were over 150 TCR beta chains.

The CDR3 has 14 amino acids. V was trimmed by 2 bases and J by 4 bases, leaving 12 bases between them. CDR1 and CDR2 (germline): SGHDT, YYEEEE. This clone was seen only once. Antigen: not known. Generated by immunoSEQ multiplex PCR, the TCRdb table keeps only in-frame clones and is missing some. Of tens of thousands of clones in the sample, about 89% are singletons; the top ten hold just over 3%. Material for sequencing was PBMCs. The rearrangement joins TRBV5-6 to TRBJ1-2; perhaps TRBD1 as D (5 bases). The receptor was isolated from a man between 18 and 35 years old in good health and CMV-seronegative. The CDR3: CASSFWGLGYGYTF. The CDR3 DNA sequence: TGTGCCAGCAGCTTCTGGGGCCTGGGCTATGGCTACACCTTC.